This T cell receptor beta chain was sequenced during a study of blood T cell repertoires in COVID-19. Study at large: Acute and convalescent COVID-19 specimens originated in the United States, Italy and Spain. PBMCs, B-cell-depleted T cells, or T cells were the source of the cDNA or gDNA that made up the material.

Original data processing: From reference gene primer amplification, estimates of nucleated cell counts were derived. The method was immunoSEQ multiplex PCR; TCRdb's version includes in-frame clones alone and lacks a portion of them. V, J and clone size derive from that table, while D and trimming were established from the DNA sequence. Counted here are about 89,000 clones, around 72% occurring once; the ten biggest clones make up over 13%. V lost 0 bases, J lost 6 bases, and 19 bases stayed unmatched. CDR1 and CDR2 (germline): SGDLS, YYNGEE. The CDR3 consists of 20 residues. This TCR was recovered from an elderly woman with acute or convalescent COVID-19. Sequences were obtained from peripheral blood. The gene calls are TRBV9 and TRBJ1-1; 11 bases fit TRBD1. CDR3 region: CASSVAHMPGQGGPSPEAFF. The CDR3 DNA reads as TGTGCCAGCAGCGTAGCCCACATGCCGGGACAGGGGGGACCAAGCCCTGAAGCTTTCTTT.